Listed here is a single T cell receptor beta chain. Its antigen is not identified. The table came from immunoSEQ multiplex PCR; TCRdb's copy has only in-frame clones and leaves some out. The repertoire includes over a million clones, 95% to 99% of them detected once, and around 0.47% sits in the top ten. The source of the sample is a study of shared clonotypes between healthy human individuals. At the level of the study: Three plates each covered CD4 naive and memory; CD8 naive two, CD8 memory one. The study, taken as a whole, reports: Four donors held about 5% of naive CD4 clonotypes in common.

V was trimmed by 6 bases and J by 0 bases, leaving 7 bases between them. Germline lookup yields CDR1 MNHEY and CDR2 SMNVEV (reference sequence). The CDR3 runs to 13 residues. The split of CD4+ cells yielded CD45RA+ naive and CD45RA-negative memory subsets. The sequence came from a man aged 25 to 45 in good health. The sample was naive CD4+ T cells sorted from blood. Described subset: CD45RA+ positively selected. This chain links TRBV27 with TRBJ2-3; tentatively, D is TRBD1 (5 bases). The CDR3 nucleotides read TGTGCCAGCAGACCAGGGAGCACAGATACGCAGTATTTT. Protein sequence: CASRPGSTDTQYF.